Sequencing of this T cell receptor (beta chain) was carried out in a study of blood T cells in healthy people across ages. Study summary: In model experiments, template switching was able to capture about one barcoded beta molecule for every two T cells that were present.

The CDR3 runs 15 residues. V was shortened by 3 bases and J by 7 bases, with 19 bases between the two germline ends. The V gene's germline CDR1 is SGHRS and CDR2 YFSETQ. Comments on this clonotype: Its antigen is still unknown.

Whole-study findings and limits: Per million T cells, the diversity of TCR beta decreased roughly linearly as age advanced. In long-lived donors, naive CD4+ cell counts and diversity exceeded those of aged donors.

The second PCR ran roughly 6 to 11 cycles with a sample-barcoded 5' primer and J-beta primers. TCRdb itself ran the 5' RACE reads through MiXCR, one entry per CDR3 protein. This sample has about 1.8 million distinct CDR3 sequences, with just under 50% found just once. This chain connects TRBV5-1 to TRBJ1-1, with D perhaps TRBD1 (5 bases). The clonotype originates from a woman aged 40 to 55 in good health. Sequencing was done on a sample of blood. The CDR3 bases are TGCGCCAGCAGCTCAAGCCGGGACGGCGAACGTGAAGCTTTCTTT. Encoded protein: CASSSSRDGEREAFF.